This note documents a single TCR beta chain sequence. Its recognized antigen is unknown. One base away there is no much larger clone; base qualities are not given. Library prep was done by the immunoSEQ multiplex PCR assay. For the multiplex PCR, a mixture combining 60 forward primers for TCR Vbeta segments and 13 reverse primers for TCR Jbeta segments was used. The CDR3 region of rearranged TCR beta genes was amplified from genomic DNA by a multiplex PCR assay. The amplified TCR beta libraries were sequenced on the Illumina HiSeq System as 87-base-pair reads. The original pipeline was this. A later analysis counted approximately 74 million unique TCR beta chains across the 670 or so repertoires, and around 9.9 million of these chains were shared by at least two donors. A nearest-neighbor algorithm error-corrected the raw reads and collapsed the reads into unique sequences, merging closely related sequences to remove PCR and sequencing errors. CDR3 sequences were aligned to IMGT reference sequences to assign V, D and J gene segments. For a sequence to be retained, a match of at least six nucleotides to both a V gene segment and a J gene segment was required. A rearrangement was called productive if the CDR3 had no stop codons and remained in frame with V and J, and every other rearrangement was called non-productive. Following IMGT convention, CDR3 was defined as the stretch from the second conserved V-encoded cysteine up to the conserved J-encoded phenylalanine. The earlier analysis of about 560 of the donors excluded any sequence lacking an unambiguous match to a single V gene segment. An earlier analysis of 587 of the donors classified V segments as functional when productive rearrangements were above 56.7% and as segregating when the standard deviation between donors was above 5%. A statistical classification framework was developed to diagnose cytomegalovirus status using the catalog of TCR beta chain sequences. In a later analysis, V and J genes were assigned by comparing TCR nucleotide sequences against IMGT/GENE-DB human TR gene sequences. In a later analysis, CDR3 sequences and most-parsimonious VDJ recombination scenarios were assigned using the TCRdist pipeline. In a later analysis, each TCR beta chain was defined by its CDR3 amino acid sequence together with its V-gene family, and reads without a unique V-gene family were excluded. In a later analysis, 450 to 600 highly shared, low-generation-probability nucleotide sequences were removed to address suspected cross-contamination and a sequencing artifact. In a later analysis, a clonal expansion index for each public chain was calculated from normalized within-repertoire ranks of inferred template counts. In a later analysis, generation probabilities were computed with a VDJ recombination model fitted to out-of-frame rearrangements, and the resulting probabilities were checked against IGoR. Hypergeometric tests were used in a later analysis to score TCR-TCR, TCR-HLA and TCR-CMV co-occurrence, with a repertoire-size bias correction applied to the TCR pairs. False discovery rates were estimated in a later analysis by permuting HLA or CMV assignments 20 times. In a later analysis, co-occurring TCRs were grouped using DBSCAN, with TCRdist sequence similarity added in when clustering inside HLA-allele-positive subsets. Repertoires with fewer than 30,000 or more than 120,000 public chains, plus five repertoires with anomalous nucleotide sharing, were excluded from co-occurrence clustering. TCRdb's version of the immuneACCESS table is confined to in-frame rearrangements and falls short of the full clone set. An unresolved V gene accounts for under half of the shortfall where checked; the remainder is of unknown origin. The DNA gave D and trimming, while V, J and clone size come from that table. The sample table contains 60,000 to 90,000 clones; only one count was recorded for approximately 63% of them. More than 9.5% of the sample lies in the top ten.

The cohort consisted of 666 healthy bone marrow donors. At the time of sampling, all cohort members were nominally healthy, though unrecorded immune exposures were likely present. The donor tested CMV seropositive, placing the donor among the 250 to 350 seropositive members of the cohort. Every donor gave a peripheral blood sample, and the peripheral blood mononuclear cells from that sample were used for TCR beta sequencing. Genomic DNA extraction from the blood cell samples was performed with the Qiagen DNeasy Blood Extraction Kit. The source of the sample is a study of cytomegalovirus exposure and HLA in healthy donors (dated by TCRdb to between 2016 and 2019). For context, the study as a whole: An earlier analysis of roughly 570 of the donors reported over 250 Gb of sequence data and around 110 million unique TCR beta sequences obtained from some 200 million T cells. Along with the approximately 700-subject first cohort, a separate validation cohort of over 90 different subjects was used. A later genetic analysis took genome-wide SNP genotypes for 398 of the 666 donors and used that subset as a discovery cohort. The number of typed donors differed by locus: about 629-640 for A, B, C, DRB1 and DQB1; approximately 520 for DQA1; 600 to 610 for DPA1; and about 470 for DPB1. The study used immunosequencing to profile the T cell repertoires of more than 650 subjects and linked those repertoires to cytomegalovirus serostatus. The later analysis used no new phenotypic data to find candidate immune exposures, relying instead on TCR beta sequences and their occurrence across donors. The study combined high-throughput TCR immunosequencing, statistical association of individual TCRs with disease status, and machine learning to predict cytomegalovirus infection status. Donor age, sex, ethnicity and CMV serostatus were compiled alongside the repertoire data. The study aimed to test whether signatures of past pathogen exposure could be identified by cataloging public T cell receptors. The genetic ancestry cluster associated with self-reported Caucasian donors included roughly four fifths of the roughly 400 genotyped donors. An earlier analysis of about 600 of the donors used high-throughput TCR beta sequencing to judge whether each TCR beta V gene segment behaved as functional or pseudogenic. Because of strong linkage in the cohort, roughly five DR-DQ haplotypes were treated as single units for association and clustering. Among some 400 genotyped donors of the cohort, an average of roughly 230,000 unique TCR beta nucleotide sequences was sequenced per donor, of which about 18% were non-productive. A later analysis re-analyzed previously published TCR beta repertoires from 600 to 850 donors and added high-resolution HLA genotyping to study TCR occurrence patterns. Every discovery cohort repertoire had been produced on one sequencing platform. Roughly 300 gigabases of sequencing data and around 85 million unique TCR sequences made up an early release that covered several hundred HLA-typed donors. HLA typing covered class I and class II loci at four-digit resolution. Study-wide findings and limitations: Immune exposure information for the cohort was limited to CMV serostatus. The study listed 150 to 200 TCR beta chains as associated with cytomegalovirus. A further reported finding was that TCR beta sequences accurately predicted the HLA-A and HLA-B alleles for most subjects in the first cohort. Because some donors lacked HLA typing at each locus, the association tests relied only on the typed subset. In an earlier analysis of several hundred of the donors, most TCR beta V segments were observed in productive rearrangements about 87% or about 30% of the time, broadly matching IMGT annotations. In a later analysis, several top co-occurrence clusters were reported to appear linked to parvovirus B19, influenza, CMV and Epstein-Barr virus. Most TCR sequences were seen in very few donors, while some public TCRs were found in many individuals. According to a later analysis, TCR association rates differed among HLA loci, with DRB1 alleles showing the most associated TCRs and HLA-C alleles showing the fewest. A later analysis found that HLA-associated TCR beta chains were more clonally expanded and had lower generation probabilities than equally common non-associated chains. In a later analysis, about 16,000 TCR beta sequences were associated with specific HLA alleles at a false discovery rate of 0.05. This cohort had only TCR beta chains sequenced, and the lack of alpha or paired-chain data limited which features could be detected. The 87-base-pair reads could not distinguish some IMGT-functional V segments, including TRBV6-2 and TRBV6-3, so those segments were excluded. V-gene and J-gene trimming of TCR beta chains was associated with a missense DCLRE1C variant in a later genetic analysis, and the association was replicated in an independent cohort. It was suggested by the authors that the approach could potentially be generalized to other disease states and immunological phenotypes. In both the original and validation cohorts, the classifier was reported to diagnose cytomegalovirus status with high specificity and sensitivity. Three of the identified cytomegalovirus-associated TCR beta chains were confirmed in vitro to be specific for cytomegalovirus antigens. The presence/absence analyses assumed that sequencing depth was roughly uniform across donors, and that assumption may not be true. Most CMV-associated TCR beta chains appeared to be HLA-restricted in a later analysis, and the HLA associations seemed to be driven largely by CMV exposure. Because counts were too low, 15 to 20 rarely observed V segments, including chromosome 9 orphons, were excluded from the earlier analysis of around 590 of the donors. In a later genetic analysis, fewer N-insertions in productive TCRs were reported among donors in an Asian-associated ancestry cluster than the roughly 700-donor mean. Linkage disequilibrium might explain the correlated functional status among segregating V segments, but an unknown experimental factor could not be ruled out. The sequencing pipeline was judged likely to have produced a cluster of highly shared sequence variants as a technical artifact. Assigning TCR associations to individual alleles was difficult when HLA alleles, especially DR and DQ, strongly co-occurred.

According to the germline V gene (reference sequence), CDR1 reads MNHEY and CDR2 reads SMNVEV. V loses 6 bases at its end and J loses 3 bases; junction bases beyond the gene matches: 6. The CDR3 runs 14 residues from the cysteine to the phenylalanine. The CDR3 DNA has 42 bases and is translated from base 1. This receptor chain uses TRBV27 and TRBJ2-7; 9 bases in the junction line up with TRBD2. The specimen sequenced was PBMCs. This sequence was found in a woman in her 50s in good health and CMV-seropositive. The CDR3 reads CASRRTSVVYEQYF. DNA sequence: TGTGCCAGCAGGAGGACTAGCGTCGTCTACGAGCAGTACTTC.